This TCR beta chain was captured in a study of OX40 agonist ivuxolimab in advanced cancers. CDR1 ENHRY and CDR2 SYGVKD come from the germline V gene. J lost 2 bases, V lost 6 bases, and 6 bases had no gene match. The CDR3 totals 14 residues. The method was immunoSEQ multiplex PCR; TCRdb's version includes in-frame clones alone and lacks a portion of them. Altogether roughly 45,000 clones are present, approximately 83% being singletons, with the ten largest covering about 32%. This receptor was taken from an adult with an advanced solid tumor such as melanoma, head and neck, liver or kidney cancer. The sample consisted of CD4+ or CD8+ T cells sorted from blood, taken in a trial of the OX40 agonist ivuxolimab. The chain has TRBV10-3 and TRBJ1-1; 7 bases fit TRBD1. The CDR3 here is CAISEQGTNTEAFF. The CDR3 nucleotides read TGTGCCATCAGCGAACAGGGGACAAACACTGAAGCTTTCTTT.